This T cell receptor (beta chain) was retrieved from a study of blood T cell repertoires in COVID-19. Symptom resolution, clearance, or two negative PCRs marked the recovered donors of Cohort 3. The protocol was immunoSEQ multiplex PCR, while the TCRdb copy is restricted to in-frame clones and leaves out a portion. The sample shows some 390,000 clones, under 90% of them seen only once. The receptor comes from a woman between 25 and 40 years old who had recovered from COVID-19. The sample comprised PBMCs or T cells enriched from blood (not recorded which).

CDR3: CASTPPGCSYNSPLHF. CDR3 nucleotide sequence: TGTGCCAGCACCCCGCCGGGGTGCTCCTATAATTCACCCCTCCACTTT. The chain carries TRBV21-1 and TRBJ1-6. TRBV21-1 is deemed a pseudogene. The CDR3 is 16 residues long.